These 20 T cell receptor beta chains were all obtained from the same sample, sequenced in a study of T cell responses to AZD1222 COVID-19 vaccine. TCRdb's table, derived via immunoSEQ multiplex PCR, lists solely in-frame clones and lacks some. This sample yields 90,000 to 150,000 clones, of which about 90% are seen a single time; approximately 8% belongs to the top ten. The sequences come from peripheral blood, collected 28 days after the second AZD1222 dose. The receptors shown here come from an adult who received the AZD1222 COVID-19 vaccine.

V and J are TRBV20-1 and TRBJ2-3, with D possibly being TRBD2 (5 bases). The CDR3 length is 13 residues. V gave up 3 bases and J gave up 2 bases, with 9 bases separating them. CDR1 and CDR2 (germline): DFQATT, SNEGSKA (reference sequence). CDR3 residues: CSASRDPTDTQYF. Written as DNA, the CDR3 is TGCAGTGCTAGTCGGGATCCCACAGATACGCAGTATTTT.

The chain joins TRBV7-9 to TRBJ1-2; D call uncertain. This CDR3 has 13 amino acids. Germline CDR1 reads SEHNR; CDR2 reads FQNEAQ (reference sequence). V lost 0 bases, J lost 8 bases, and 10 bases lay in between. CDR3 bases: TGTGCCAGCAGCTTAGCTGTCAACTTAGGCTACACCTTC. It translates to CASSLAVNLGYTF.

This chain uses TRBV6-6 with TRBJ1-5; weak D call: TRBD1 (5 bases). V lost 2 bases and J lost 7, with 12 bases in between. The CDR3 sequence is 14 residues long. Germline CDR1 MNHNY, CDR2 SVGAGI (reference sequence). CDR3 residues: CASSYEVGGQPQHF. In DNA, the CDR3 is TGTGCCAGCAGTTACGAAGTTGGGGGACAGCCCCAGCATTTT.

The CDR3 nucleotides are TGTGCCAGCAGCTTAGATCGAAGAGGTCGAGGATCTGTTGAGCAGTTCTTC. This translates into CASSLDRRGRGSVEQFF. The chain recombines TRBV11-3 with TRBJ2-1, with D hard to call. The CDR3 totals 17 residues. CDR1 is SGHNT and CDR2 is YENEEA in the germline V gene. Trimming stripped 0 bases from V and 9 bases from J, with 21 bases between.

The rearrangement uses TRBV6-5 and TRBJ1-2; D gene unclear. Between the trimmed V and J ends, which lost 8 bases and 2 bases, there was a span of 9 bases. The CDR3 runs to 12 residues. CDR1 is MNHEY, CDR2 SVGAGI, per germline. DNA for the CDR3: TGTGCCAGCTCTCGAATAAACTATGGCTACACCTTC. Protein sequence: CASSRINYGYTF.

The CDR3: CASSYSGTNNEQFF. For the CDR3, the DNA is TGTGCCAGCAGTTATTCCGGGACCAACAATGAGCAGTTCTTC. The chain is built from TRBV27 and TRBJ2-1, with D perhaps assigned TRBD1 or TRBD2 (5 bases each). The CDR3 covers 14 residues. Trimming cost V 4 bases and J 5 bases, with 12 bases left between them. Per germline, CDR1 MNHEY and CDR2 SMNVEV (reference sequence).

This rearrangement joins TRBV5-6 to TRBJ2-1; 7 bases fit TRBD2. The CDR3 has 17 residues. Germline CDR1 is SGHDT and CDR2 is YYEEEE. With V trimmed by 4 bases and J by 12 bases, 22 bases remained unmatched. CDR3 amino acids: CASSPDWGGTGTAGQFF. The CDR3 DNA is TGTGCCAGCAGCCCGGATTGGGGGGGAACCGGGACCGCCGGGCAGTTCTTC.

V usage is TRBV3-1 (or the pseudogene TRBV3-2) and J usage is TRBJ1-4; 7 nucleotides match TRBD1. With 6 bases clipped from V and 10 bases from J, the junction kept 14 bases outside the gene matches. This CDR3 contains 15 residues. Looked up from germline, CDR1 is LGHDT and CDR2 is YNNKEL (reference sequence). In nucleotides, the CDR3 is TGTGCCAGCAGTCCTCCGGACAGGCCGTTTCGAAAACTGTTTTTT. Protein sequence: CASSPPDRPFRKLFF.

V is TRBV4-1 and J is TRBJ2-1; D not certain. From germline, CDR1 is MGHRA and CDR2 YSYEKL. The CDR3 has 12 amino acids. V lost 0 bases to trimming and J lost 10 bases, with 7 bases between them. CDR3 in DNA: TGCGCCAGCAGCCAAGATTCCGCAGAGCAGTTCTTC. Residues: CASSQDSAEQFF.

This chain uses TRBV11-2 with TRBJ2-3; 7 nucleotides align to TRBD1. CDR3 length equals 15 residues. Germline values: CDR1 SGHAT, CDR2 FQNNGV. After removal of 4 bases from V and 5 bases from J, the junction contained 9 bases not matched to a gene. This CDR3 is CASSSTLDREDTQYF. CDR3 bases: TGTGCCAGCAGCTCCACTCTAGACAGGGAAGATACGCAGTATTTT. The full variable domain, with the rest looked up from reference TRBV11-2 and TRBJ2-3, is EAGVAQSPRYKIIEKRQSVAFWCNPISGHATLYWYQQILGQGPKLLIQFQNNGVVDDSQLPKDRFSAERLKGVDSTLKIQPAKLEDSAVYLCASSSTLDREDTQYFGPGTRLTVL.

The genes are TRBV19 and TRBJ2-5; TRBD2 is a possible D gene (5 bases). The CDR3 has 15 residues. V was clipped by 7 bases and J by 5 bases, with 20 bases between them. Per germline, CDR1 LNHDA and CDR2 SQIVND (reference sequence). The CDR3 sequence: CASKERNSLGETQYF. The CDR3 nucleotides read TGTGCCAGTAAGGAGCGGAACTCGCTTGGGGAGACCCAGTACTTC.

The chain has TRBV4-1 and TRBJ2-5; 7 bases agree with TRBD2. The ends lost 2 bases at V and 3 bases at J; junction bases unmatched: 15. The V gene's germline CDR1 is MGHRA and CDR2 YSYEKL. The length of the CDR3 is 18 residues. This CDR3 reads CASSQFGGGRELEETQYF. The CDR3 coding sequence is TGCGCCAGCAGCCAATTTGGTGGAGGGCGGGAGTTAGAAGAGACCCAGTACTTC.

CDR3 DNA: TGTGCCAGCAGTGCTCAACACCGAAATAGCAATCAGCCCCAGCATTTT. Encoded protein: CASSAQHRNSNQPQHF. The chain joins TRBV2 to TRBJ1-5; D ambiguous. Germline-derived CDR1 and CDR2 are SNHLY and FYNNEI. This CDR3 has 16 residues. V was clipped by 4 bases and J by 0 bases, with 13 bases between them.

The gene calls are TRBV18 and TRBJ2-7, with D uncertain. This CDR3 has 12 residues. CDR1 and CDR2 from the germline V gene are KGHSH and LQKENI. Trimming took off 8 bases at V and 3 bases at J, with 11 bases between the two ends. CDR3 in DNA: TGTGCCAGCCACGGTATTCACTACGAGCAGTACTTC. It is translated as CASHGIHYEQYF.

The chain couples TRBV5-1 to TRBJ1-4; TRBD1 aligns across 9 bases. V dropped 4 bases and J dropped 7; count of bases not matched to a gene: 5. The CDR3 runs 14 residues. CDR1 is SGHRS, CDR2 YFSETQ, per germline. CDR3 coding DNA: TGCGCCAGCAGCGCCGGGACAGGGTTTGAAAAACTGTTTTTT. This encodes CASSAGTGFEKLFF.

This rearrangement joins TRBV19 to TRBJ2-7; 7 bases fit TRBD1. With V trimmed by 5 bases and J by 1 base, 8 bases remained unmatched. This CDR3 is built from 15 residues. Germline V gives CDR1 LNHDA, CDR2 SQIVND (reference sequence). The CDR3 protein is CASSPRYRGSYEQYF. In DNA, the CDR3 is TGTGCCAGTAGTCCCCGGTACAGGGGATCCTACGAGCAGTACTTC.

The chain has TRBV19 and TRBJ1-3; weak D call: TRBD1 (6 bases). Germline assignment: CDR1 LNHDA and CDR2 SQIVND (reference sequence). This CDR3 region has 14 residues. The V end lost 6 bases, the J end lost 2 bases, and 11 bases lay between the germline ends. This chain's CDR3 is CASRRGGPGNTIYF. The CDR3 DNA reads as TGTGCCAGTAGGAGGGGGGGCCCTGGAAACACCATATATTTT.

CDR3 protein: CASSQTDRASNQPQHF. DNA of the CDR3: TGCGCCAGCAGCCAAACCGACAGGGCTAGCAATCAGCCCCAGCATTTT. The J gene is TRBJ1-5, the V gene TRBV4-1; 7 bases fit TRBD1. Germline V gene lookup returns CDR1 MGHRA and CDR2 YSYEKL. With 2 bases clipped from V and 0 bases from J, the junction kept 4 bases outside the gene matches. The CDR3 consists of 16 residues.

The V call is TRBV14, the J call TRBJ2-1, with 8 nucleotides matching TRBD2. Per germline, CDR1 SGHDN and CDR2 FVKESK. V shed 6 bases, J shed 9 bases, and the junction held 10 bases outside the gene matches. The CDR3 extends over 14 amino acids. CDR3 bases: TGTGCCAGCAGAGGAGCGGGAGCCACCGGTGAGCAGTTCTTC. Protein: CASRGAGATGEQFF. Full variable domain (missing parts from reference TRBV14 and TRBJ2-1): EAGVTQFPSHSVIEKGQTVTLRCDPISGHDNLYWYRRVMGKEIKFLLHFVKESKQDESGMPNNRFLAERTGGTYSTLKVQPAELEDSGVYFCASRGAGATGEQFFGPGTRLTVL.

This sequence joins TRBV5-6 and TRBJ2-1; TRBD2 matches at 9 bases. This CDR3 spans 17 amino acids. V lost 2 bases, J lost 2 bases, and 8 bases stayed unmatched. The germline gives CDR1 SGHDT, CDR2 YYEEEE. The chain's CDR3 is CASSLFRGGAPYNEQFF. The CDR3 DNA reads TGTGCCAGCAGCTTATTCCGCGGGGGGGCCCCCTACAATGAGCAGTTCTTC.